Listed here is a single T cell receptor (beta chain). No antigen is known for it. The data belong to a study of T-cell memory formation after mild COVID-19. Study information: Clusters were largely donor specific. The study, taken as a whole, reports: The pre-infection memory compartment contained some responding clones, suggesting cross-reactive memory joined. Later expanders leaned toward CD4+, whereas clones contracting from day 15 to 85 were balanced CD4/CD8.

It was 5'RACE with constant-segment primers that produced the TCR alpha and TCR beta cDNA libraries, which carried sample barcodes and UMIs. TCRdb reanalysed the 5' RACE reads using MiXCR and keeps one entry per CDR3 protein. The table lists 150,000 to 200,000 distinct CDR3 sequences, 31% of them singletons, with more than 10% in the top ten. Germline trimming cut 5 bases from V and 7 bases from J; bases unmatched to any gene: 9. CDR1 and CDR2 from the germline V gene are MGHRA and YSYEKL. The CDR3 runs 14 residues. V is TRBV4-1 and J is TRBJ2-7, with 9 bases matching TRBD1. The sequenced material came from PBMCs or a T cell subset sorted from them (not recorded which). The sequence was collected from an adult woman who had mild COVID-19 (a few samples of this study predate the infection). Cell type and time point are not known. The CDR3: CASSNPGQGTEQYF. In DNA, the CDR3 is TGCGCCAGCAGCAATCCGGGACAGGGTACAGAGCAGTACTTC.